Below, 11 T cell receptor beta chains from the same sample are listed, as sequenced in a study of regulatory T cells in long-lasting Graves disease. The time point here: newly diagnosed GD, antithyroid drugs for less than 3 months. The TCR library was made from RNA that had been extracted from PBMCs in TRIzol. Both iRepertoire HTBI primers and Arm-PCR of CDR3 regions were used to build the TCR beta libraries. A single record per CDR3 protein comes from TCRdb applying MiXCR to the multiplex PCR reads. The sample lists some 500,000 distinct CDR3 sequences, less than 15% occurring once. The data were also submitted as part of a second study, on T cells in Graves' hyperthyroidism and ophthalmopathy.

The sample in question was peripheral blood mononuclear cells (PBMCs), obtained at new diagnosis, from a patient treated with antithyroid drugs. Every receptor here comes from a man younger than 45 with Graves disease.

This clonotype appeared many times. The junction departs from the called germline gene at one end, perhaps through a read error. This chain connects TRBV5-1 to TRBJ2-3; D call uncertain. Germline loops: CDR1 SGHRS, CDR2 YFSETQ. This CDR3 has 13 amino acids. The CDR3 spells CASSLEATDTQYF. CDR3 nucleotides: TGTGCCAGCAGCTTAGAGGCCACAGATACGCAGTATTTT.

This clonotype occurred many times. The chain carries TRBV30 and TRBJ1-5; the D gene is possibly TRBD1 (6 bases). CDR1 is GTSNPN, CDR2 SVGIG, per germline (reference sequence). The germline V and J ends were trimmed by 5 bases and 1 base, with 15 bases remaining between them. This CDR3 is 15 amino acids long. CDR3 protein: CAWAKGDASNQPQHF. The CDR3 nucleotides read TGTGCCTGGGCTAAGGGGGATGCGAGCAATCAGCCCCAGCATTTT. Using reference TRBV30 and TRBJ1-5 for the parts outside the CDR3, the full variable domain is SQTIHQWPATLVQPVGSPLSLECTVEGTSNPNLYWYRQAAGRGLQLLFYSVGIGQISSEVPQNLSASRPQDRQFILSSKKLLLSDSGFYLCAWAKGDASNQPQHFGDGTRLSIL.

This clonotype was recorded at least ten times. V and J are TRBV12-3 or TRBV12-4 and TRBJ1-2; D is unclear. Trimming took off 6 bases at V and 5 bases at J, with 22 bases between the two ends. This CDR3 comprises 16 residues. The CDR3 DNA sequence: TGTGCCAGCAGGGCGGCAGGTTCAACCCTGGGTTATGGCTACACCTTC. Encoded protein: CASRAAGSTLGYGYTF.

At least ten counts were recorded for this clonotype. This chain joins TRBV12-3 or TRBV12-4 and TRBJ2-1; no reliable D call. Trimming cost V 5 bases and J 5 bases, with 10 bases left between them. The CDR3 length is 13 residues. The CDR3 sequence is CASSNYGHNEQFF. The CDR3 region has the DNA TGTGCCAGCAGTAATTATGGGCACAATGAGCAGTTCTTC.

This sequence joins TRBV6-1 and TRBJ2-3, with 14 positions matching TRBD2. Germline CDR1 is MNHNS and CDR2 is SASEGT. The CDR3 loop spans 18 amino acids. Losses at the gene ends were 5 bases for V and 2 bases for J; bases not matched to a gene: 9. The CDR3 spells CASSPGTSGSINTDTQYF. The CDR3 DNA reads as TGTGCCAGCAGTCCCGGGACTAGCGGGAGTATCAACACAGATACGCAGTATTTT.

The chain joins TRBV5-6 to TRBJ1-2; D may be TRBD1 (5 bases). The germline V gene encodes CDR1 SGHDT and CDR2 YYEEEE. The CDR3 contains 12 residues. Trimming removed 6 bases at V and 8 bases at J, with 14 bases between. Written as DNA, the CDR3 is TGTGCCAGCACCCAGGGTTATGAGGGCTACACCTTC. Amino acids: CASTQGYEGYTF.

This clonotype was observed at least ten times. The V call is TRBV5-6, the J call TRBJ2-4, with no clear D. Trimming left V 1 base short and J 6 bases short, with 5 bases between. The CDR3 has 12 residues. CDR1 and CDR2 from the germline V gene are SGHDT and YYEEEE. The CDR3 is CASSLSRNIQYF. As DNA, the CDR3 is TGTGCCAGCAGCTTGTCAAGAAACATTCAGTACTTC. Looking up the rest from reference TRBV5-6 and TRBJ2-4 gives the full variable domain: DAGVTQSPTHLIKTRGQQVTLRCSPKSGHDTVSWYQQALGQGPQFIFQYYEEEERQRGNFPDRFSGHQFPNYSSELNVNALLLGDSALYLCASSLSRNIQYFGAGTRLSVL.

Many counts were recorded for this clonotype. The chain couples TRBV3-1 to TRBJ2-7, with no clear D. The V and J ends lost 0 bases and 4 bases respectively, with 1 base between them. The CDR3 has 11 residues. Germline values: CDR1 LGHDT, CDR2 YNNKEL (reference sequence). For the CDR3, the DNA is TGTGCCAGCAGCCAAGAATACGAGCAGTACTTC. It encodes CASSQEYEQYF.

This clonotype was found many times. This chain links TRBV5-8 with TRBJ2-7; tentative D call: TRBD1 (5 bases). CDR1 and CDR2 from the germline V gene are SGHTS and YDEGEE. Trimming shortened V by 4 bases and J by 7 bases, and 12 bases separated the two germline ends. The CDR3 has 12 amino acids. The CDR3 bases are TGTGCCAGCAGCAAGACAGTTGGTGAGCAGTACTTC. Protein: CASSKTVGEQYF.

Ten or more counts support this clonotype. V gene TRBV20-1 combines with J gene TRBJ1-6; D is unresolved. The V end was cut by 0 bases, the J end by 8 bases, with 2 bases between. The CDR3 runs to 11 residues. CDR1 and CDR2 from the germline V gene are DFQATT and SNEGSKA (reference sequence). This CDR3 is CSAREDSPLHF. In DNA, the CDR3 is TGCAGTGCTAGAGAAGATTCACCCCTCCACTTT.

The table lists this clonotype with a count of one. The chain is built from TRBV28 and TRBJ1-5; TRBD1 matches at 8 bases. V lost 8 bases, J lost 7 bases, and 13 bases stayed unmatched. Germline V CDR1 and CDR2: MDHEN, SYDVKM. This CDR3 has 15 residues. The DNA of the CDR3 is TGTGCCAGCGGTAGACTCACAGGGGGATTGCAGCCCCAGCATTTT. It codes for CASGRLTGGLQPQHF.